This paragraph reports one T cell receptor beta chain. What it recognizes is unknown. The data stem from a study of cytomegalovirus exposure and HLA in healthy donors. Overall study: T cells numbering around 200 million yielded approximately 120 million unique TCR beta sequences in an earlier analysis. General study points: Investigators reported approximately 170 TCR beta chains as tied to cytomegalovirus. Other equally common chains were less clonally expanded than HLA-associated TCR beta chains, a later analysis showed. Specific recognition of CMV antigens was confirmed in vitro for a few chains (all CMV-associated).

The germline V gene encodes CDR1 MNHEY and CDR2 SMNVEV (reference sequence). CDR3 length: 15 amino acids. V dropped 6 bases and J dropped 0; count of bases not matched to a gene: 7. Vbeta (60) and Jbeta (13) primers were used in the PCR. Sequencing was performed with immunoSEQ multiplex PCR; in TCRdb, only in-frame clones are kept and a portion is missing. Among approximately 130,000 clones listed, around 79% were seen once. This receptor was obtained from a woman aged 40-49 years in good health and CMV-seronegative. The chain carries TRBV27 and TRBJ1-1; 7 nucleotides match TRBD1. The sequencing input was PBMCs. Written as DNA, the CDR3 is TGTGCCAGCAGCCCCGGGACAGCCATGAACACTGAAGCTTTCTTT. Translated: CASSPGTAMNTEAFF.